This TCR beta chain came from a study of blood T cell repertoires in COVID-19. V shed 4 bases and J 1 base; nucleotides not matched to a gene: 1. Germline CDR1 is LGHDT and CDR2 is YNNKEL (reference sequence). This CDR3 comprises 16 residues. Only in-frame clones appear in the TCRdb table, and some are missing; sequencing was by immunoSEQ multiplex PCR. The table lists 65,000 to 85,000 clones, roughly 80% of them singletons, with about a sixth in the top ten. The source of this sequence is a woman aged 60-75 years with acute or convalescent COVID-19. The source material was peripheral blood. The chain has TRBV3-1 (or the pseudogene TRBV3-2) and TRBJ2-5; TRBD2 agrees at 15 bases. This chain's CDR3 is CASSLGLAGGQETQYF. Written as DNA, the CDR3 is TGTGCCAGCAGCCTGGGACTAGCGGGGGGCCAAGAGACCCAGTACTTC.